The clone carrying this T cell receptor (beta chain) showed up just once. Its antigen is still unknown. These data originate in a study of OX40 agonist ivuxolimab in advanced cancers. General study results and limits: At 0.1 to 3.0 mg/kg and by week 6, CD4+ and CD8+ T cells in the blood had expanded clonally. Those patients achieving a partial response at 0.1-3.0 mg/kg showed among the lowest clonal expansion.

Data came from immunoSEQ multiplex PCR; TCRdb stores just in-frame clones and leaves some out. The table records over 100,000 clones, roughly nine tenths of them present only once. Germline CDR1 reads GTSNPN; CDR2 reads SVGIG (reference sequence). The CDR3 spans 15 residues. The trim removed 4 bases at V and 4 bases at J, leaving 12 bases unmatched. The sequence derives from an adult with an advanced solid tumor such as melanoma, head and neck, liver or kidney cancer. The V and J genes are TRBV30 and TRBJ2-5; 7 bases line up with TRBD2. The sequenced sample was CD4+ or CD8+ T cells sorted from blood, obtained in a trial of the OX40 agonist ivuxolimab. The CDR3 sequence is CAWKVLRGGLETQYF. CDR3 nucleotide sequence: TGTGCCTGGAAGGTTTTACGCGGGGGATTAGAGACCCAGTACTTC.